This TCR beta chain came from a study of shared clonotypes between healthy human individuals. Looking at the study overall: Used for every donor were three CD4 naive, three CD4 memory, two CD8 naive and one CD8 memory plate. Study-level results: For naive CD4 cells, 4.5% to 6.5% of clonotypes were shared across a handful of donors.

The CDR3 loop spans 11 amino acids. Deletions cut 6 bases from V and 9 bases from J, with 9 bases between. CDR1 and CDR2 (germline): MNHEY, SMNVEV (reference sequence). Subsets obtained from CD4+ cells comprised CD45RA+ naive and CD45RA-negative memory cells. About this clone itself: The antigen is not known.

The authors' processing: Quality scores were absent from the junction-only immunoSEQ sequences, so filtering differed. Sequencing was performed with immunoSEQ multiplex PCR; in TCRdb, only in-frame clones are kept and a portion is missing. For V, J and clone size, that table is used; D and trimming come from the DNA. Here the sample spans roughly 220,000 clones, under 80% being singletons. The receptor comes from a man aged 25-40 years in good health. The sequenced material came from memory CD4+ T cells sorted from blood. Subset of the sample: CD45RA-negative fraction. The chain has TRBV27 and TRBJ2-1; D assignment may be TRBD1 or TRBD2 (5 bases each). The CDR3 DNA reads as TGTGCCAGCAGGGGGGTTAGTGAGCAGTTCTTC. Protein sequence: CASRGVSEQFF.